The text below deals with one TCR beta chain. Its antigen is as yet unknown. This entry is derived from a study of cytotoxic CD8 clonotypes in ibrutinib-treated CLL. Study-wide background: Over 10 relapsed/refractory, 15 treatment-naive; about 17 IGHV unmutated. Among the samples, the mean was around 260,000 productive templates and some 100,000 productive rearrangements. Study conclusions and caveats: Under treatment, the uncommon public clonotypes either contracted or remained stable.

TCRdb keeps only in-frame clones here, not all; method: immunoSEQ multiplex PCR. The sample comprises around 300,000 clones, about 80% of which are singletons, and roughly 7% rests with the top ten. Unmatched junction bases numbered 4, after V lost 5 bases and J lost 3 bases. Germline values: CDR1 SGHNT, CDR2 YYREEE (reference sequence). The CDR3 loop spans 15 amino acids. The V gene is TRBV5-4, the J gene TRBJ2-7, with TRBD2 matching over 14 bases. The TCR originated in a human donor with chronic lymphocytic leukemia. Sample: PBMCs, taken before ibrutinib treatment. CDR3 sequence: CASRTGTSGSYEQYF. CDR3 bases: TGTGCCAGCAGGACAGGGACTAGCGGGAGCTACGAGCAGTACTTC.